The clone carrying this T cell receptor (beta chain) was counted a few times. TCRdb redid the calling of the RACE reads with MiXCR, one entry per CDR3 protein. The sample lists around 300,000 distinct CDR3 sequences, roughly 7.4% occurring once. The CDR3 contains 14 residues. V shed 6 bases and J shed 1 base, with 7 bases lying between them. The germline V gene has CDR1 MNHEY and CDR2 SVGEGT. Time point specified: pre-sensitization, week 0. Treatment given: therapeutic diphenylcyclopropenone sensitization with weekly scalp DPC. This entry belongs to a study of human T cells and chemical hapten exposure. In the study overall: Reading of the patch tests, which applied 0.01% DPC to the upper back, occurred at 6 days.

Specimen: whole blood, collected in connection with sensitization to the hapten diphenylcyclopropenone (DPC). This TCR came from a man aged 18 to 35 with alopecia areata. Some clones in this sample may be carry-over from other donors' samples. The genes are TRBV6-2 or TRBV6-3 and TRBJ2-6; D uncertain. CDR3 DNA: TGTGCCAGCAGCCATCGGTCTGGGGCCAACGTCCTGACTTTC. As protein: CASSHRSGANVLTF.